This TCR beta chain was sequenced in a study of T cell changes during pregnancy in multiple sclerosis. Clones were read by immunoSEQ multiplex PCR, and TCRdb kept only the in-frame ones, dropping some. The sample consists of about 41,000 clones, 90% to 95% of them appearing once. The V segment lost 4 bases and the J segment 2 bases; nucleotides outside the gene matches: 2. CDR3 length: 14 amino acids. Germline V CDR1 and CDR2: LGHNA, YSLEER. The rearrangement links TRBV4-3 to TRBJ2-7; 10 bases are shared with TRBD1. The sequence was collected from a female donor with multiple sclerosis, enrolled in a pregnancy study. Source: CD8+ T cells from peripheral blood mononuclear cells, taken in the third trimester of pregnancy. The CDR3 nucleotides are TGCGCCAGCAGCCGGGACAGGGGCACCTACGAGCAGTACTTC. Translation: CASSRDRGTYEQYF.